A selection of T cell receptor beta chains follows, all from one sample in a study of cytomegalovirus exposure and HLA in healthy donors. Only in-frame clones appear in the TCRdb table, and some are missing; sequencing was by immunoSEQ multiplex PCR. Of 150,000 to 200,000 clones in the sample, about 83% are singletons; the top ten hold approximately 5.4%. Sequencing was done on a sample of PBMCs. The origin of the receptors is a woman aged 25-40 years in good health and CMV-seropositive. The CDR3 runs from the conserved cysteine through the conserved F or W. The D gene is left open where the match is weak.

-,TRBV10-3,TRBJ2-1,TGTGCCATCAGTGTCGACGGGAGCTCCTACAATGAGCAGTTCTTC,CAISVDGSSYNEQFF
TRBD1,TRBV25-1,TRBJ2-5,TGTGCCAGCAGCAGGGGGTACCAAGAGACCCAGTACTTC,CASSRGYQETQYF
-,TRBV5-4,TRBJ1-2,TGTGCCAGCAGCTTAAGAGACCGGGATCGGTACACCTTC,CASSLRDRDRYTF
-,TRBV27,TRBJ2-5,TGTGCCAGCAGACCCGACAACCAAGAGACCCAGTACTTC,CASRPDNQETQYF
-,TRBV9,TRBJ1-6,TGTGCCAGCAGCGTAGGTGGCGGGTCACCCCTCCACTTT,CASSVGGGSPLHF
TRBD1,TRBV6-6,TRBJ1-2,TGTGCCAGCAGTTACTCCGGGGGTCAGGGGGATGGCTACACCTTC,CASSYSGGQGDGYTF
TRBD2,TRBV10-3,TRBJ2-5,TGTGCCATCAGTGCCGACTCAGGGAGGGCGGAGCAGTACTTC,CAISADSGRAEQYF
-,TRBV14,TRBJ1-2,TGTGCCAGCAGCCAAATCAACCGGGGAAATGGCTACACCTTC,CASSQINRGNGYTF
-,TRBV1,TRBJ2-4,TGCACCAGCAGCCAAAACCGCGGGTCCGCCAAAAACATTCAGTACTTC,CTSSQNRGSAKNIQYF
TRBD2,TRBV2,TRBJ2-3,TGTGCCAGCACGGGGACTACTTATAGCCCAGATACGCAGTATTTT,CASTGTTYSPDTQYF
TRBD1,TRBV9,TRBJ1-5,TGTGCCAGCAGCGGGGGGACAGGGGCGAATCAGCCCCAGCATTTT,CASSGGTGANQPQHF
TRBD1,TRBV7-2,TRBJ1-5,TGTGCCAGCAGCACTGACAGGGTAGGTCAGCCCCAGCATTTT,CASSTDRVGQPQHF
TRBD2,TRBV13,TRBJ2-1,TGTGCCAGCAGCCTATTAGCGGGCCAGAGCTCCTACAATGAGCAGTTCTTC,CASSLLAGQSSYNEQFF
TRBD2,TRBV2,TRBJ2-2,TGTGCCAGCAGTCCGGGAGGTTCCGGGGAGCTGTTTTTT,CASSPGGSGELFF
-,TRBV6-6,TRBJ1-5,TGTGCCAGCACCCCCACTTATAGCAATCAGCCCCAGCATTTT,CASTPTYSNQPQHF